The next 20 T cell receptor beta chains were all read from a single sample in a study of CD8+CD57+ T cells in acquired aplastic anemia. Whoever was chosen for sequencing had shown CD8+CD57+ cell expansion by flow cytometry. Using genomic DNA as the template, TCR beta VDJ and CDR3 profiling was carried out. TCRdb re-analysed the reads in MiXCR, keeping a single row per CDR3 protein. The repertoire holds about 160,000 distinct CDR3 sequences, with around half as singletons. The sequencing sample was made of sorted CD4+, CD8+, or CD8+CD57+ T cells (not recorded which) from PBMCs. These TCRs come from a human donor with aplastic anemia.

The chain has TRBV12-3 or TRBV12-4 and TRBJ2-7; 12 positions match TRBD1. The V and J ends lost 3 bases and 5 bases, in that order; junction bases with no gene match: 2. CDR3 length: 14 residues. CDR3 nucleotides: TGTGCCAGCAGTTTCGGGACAGGGGGCAACGAGCAGTACTTC. Translation: CASSFGTGGNEQYF.

This clonotype was counted at least ten times. The J gene is TRBJ2-5, the V gene TRBV6-1, with D tentatively TRBD2 (5 bases). This CDR3 region has 17 residues. Germline CDR1 is MNHNS and CDR2 is SASEGT. The V and J ends lost 5 bases and 4 bases respectively, with 23 bases between them. For the CDR3, the DNA is TGTGCCAGCAGTCCCTTCCTTAGCGAGGAGGTGGGAGAGACCCAGTACTTC. It encodes CASSPFLSEEVGETQYF.

This clonotype was counted at least ten times. This chain uses TRBV7-9 with TRBJ2-1; 7 bases agree with TRBD2. This CDR3 is 14 amino acids long. With 8 bases clipped from V and 4 bases from J, the junction kept 8 bases outside the gene matches. The germline V gene encodes CDR1 SEHNR and CDR2 FQNEAQ (reference sequence). The DNA of the CDR3 is TGTGCCAGCTCTGGGAGGGCCCCATACAATGAGCAGTTCTTC. As protein: CASSGRAPYNEQFF.

The chain carries TRBV6-2 or TRBV6-3 and TRBJ2-5; perhaps TRBD2 as D (6 bases). CDR1 and CDR2 from the germline V gene are MNHEY and SVGEGT. The V end was cut by 3 bases, the J end by 8 bases, with 10 bases between. There are 12 residues in the CDR3. For the CDR3, the DNA is TGTGCCAGCAGTTATTGGAGGGAAACCCAGTACTTC. Amino acid sequence: CASSYWRETQYF.

V usage is TRBV29-1 and J usage is TRBJ1-1; 8 bases are a match to TRBD1. Germline lookup yields CDR1 SQVTM and CDR2 ANQGSEA. The CDR3 spans 13 residues. In DNA, the CDR3 is TGCACAGATACGACAGGGGAGAACACTGAAGCTTTCTTT. It codes for CTDTTGENTEAFF.

This clonotype appeared a few times. The rearrangement joins TRBV6-1 to TRBJ2-2; D gene uncertain. The CDR3 has 16 amino acids. Germline V gives CDR1 MNHNS, CDR2 SASEGT. Trimming removed 7 bases at V and 6 bases at J, with 21 bases between. CDR3 sequence reads: CASTHFARSSPGELFF. The CDR3 nucleotides read TGTGCCAGCACCCATTTTGCTCGATCAAGTCCCGGGGAGCTGTTTTTT.

The chain employs TRBV19 and TRBJ1-6, with unresolved D. The CDR3 covers 16 residues. The V gene's germline CDR1 is LNHDA and CDR2 SQIVND (reference sequence). Trimming shortened V by 3 bases and J by 6 bases, and 15 bases separated the two germline ends. The CDR3 is CASSIGSEIGNSPLHF. The CDR3, as DNA: TGTGCCAGTAGTATTGGTTCGGAAATCGGTAATTCACCCCTCCACTTT.

The chain couples TRBV19 to TRBJ2-7; D might be TRBD2 (5 bases). The V and J ends lost 3 bases and 3 bases respectively, with 15 bases between them. Germline lookup yields CDR1 LNHDA and CDR2 SQIVND (reference sequence). This CDR3 has 15 residues. For the CDR3, the DNA is TGTGCCAGTAGTATCCAGGCAATTGGAGGCTACGAGCAGTACTTC. Residues: CASSIQAIGGYEQYF. Drawing the rest from reference TRBV19 and TRBJ2-7, the complete variable domain is DGGITQSPKYLFRKEGQNVTLSCEQNLNHDAMYWYRQDPGQGLRLIYYSQIVNDFQKGDIAEGYSVSREKKESFPLTVTSAQKNPTAFYLCASSIQAIGGYEQYFGPGTRLTVT.

The chain couples TRBV25-1 to TRBJ2-4; a weak D match, TRBD1 (6 bases). V shed 6 bases and J shed 8 bases, with 14 bases lying between them. The CDR3 is 13 residues long. CDR1 MGHDK and CDR2 SYGVNS come from the germline V gene. The CDR3 spells CASRQGSLDIQYF. DNA for the CDR3: TGTGCCAGCAGACAGGGTTCGTTAGACATTCAGTACTTC.

The chain employs TRBV7-9 and TRBJ2-7, with D possibly TRBD1 on 5 matching bases. The CDR3 covers 14 residues. Deletions cut 3 bases from V and 1 base from J, with 10 bases between. From germline, CDR1 is SEHNR and CDR2 FQNEAQ (reference sequence). The CDR3 DNA reads as TGTGCCAGCAGCTTTGGGGCAGCATCCTACGAGCAGTACTTC. This translates into CASSFGAASYEQYF.

This clonotype was observed many times. The chain carries TRBV6-5 and TRBJ1-6; D not certain. Germline V gives CDR1 MNHEY, CDR2 SVGAGI. The CDR3 is made up of 16 amino acids. Trimming took 7 bases from V and 7 from J, leaving 20 bases between them. The CDR3 protein is CASTWTFAGGNSPLHF. The CDR3 nucleotides are TGTGCCAGCACTTGGACTTTCGCTGGAGGGAATTCACCCCTCCACTTT.

V usage is TRBV19 and J usage is TRBJ2-3; D is unresolved. The V end lost 10 bases, the J end lost 0 bases, and 14 bases lay between the germline ends. The germline V gene has CDR1 LNHDA and CDR2 SQIVND (reference sequence). The CDR3 has 14 residues. The CDR3 DNA sequence: TGTGCCATAGTTTGGCAGCCTAGCACAGATACGCAGTATTTT. As protein: CAIVWQPSTDTQYF.

This clonotype came up a few times. V usage is TRBV6-1 and J usage is TRBJ1-4, with 8 bases identical to TRBD1. The CDR3 runs 15 residues. V lost 5 bases to trimming and J lost 5 bases; unmatched junction nucleotides: 7. Per the germline V gene, CDR1 is MNHNS and CDR2 is SASEGT. CDR3 sequence reads: CASSKQGTGNEKLFF. The CDR3 DNA sequence: TGTGCCAGCAGTAAACAAGGGACAGGAAATGAAAAACTGTTTTTT.

The chain recombines TRBV9 with TRBJ2-2; D remains unclear. The CDR3 is 15 amino acids. The germline V gene encodes CDR1 SGDLS and CDR2 YYNGEE. V lost 4 bases to trimming and J lost 4 bases, with 14 bases between them. In nucleotides, the CDR3 is TGTGCCAGCAGCTTGGGCAGGTACCCCACCGGGGAGCTGTTTTTT. Translation: CASSLGRYPTGELFF.

In regard to this clonotype: Being one base from a much bigger clone, this may be a read error. No conserved phenylalanine or tryptophan is present at the end of the CDR3, so a read error is the likely explanation. The V call is TRBV4-1, the J call TRBJ1-1, with a weak D call TRBD1 (5 bases). Germline CDR1 is MGHRA and CDR2 is YSYEKL. Deletions cut 1 base from V and 0 bases from J, with 12 bases between. The length of the CDR3 is 16 residues. The CDR3 loop is CASSQGDLNLNTEAFS. The CDR3 nucleotides read TGCGCCAGCAGCCAAGGGGACCTAAACCTGAACACTGAAGCTTTCTCT.

A few counts support this clonotype. The V call is TRBV9, the J call TRBJ1-6; D unclear. The CDR3 has 12 amino acids. Germline assignment: CDR1 SGDLS and CDR2 YYNGEE. The V gene lost 6 bases and the J gene lost 6 bases, with 7 bases spanning the gap. CDR3 sequence reads: CASNHSNSPLHF. DNA of the CDR3: TGTGCCAGCAACCACTCTAATTCACCCCTCCACTTT.

This clonotype has at least ten counts. The chain has TRBV20-1 and TRBJ2-5; TRBD1 might be the D (5 bases). The CDR3 is made up of 14 amino acids. Germline CDR1 and CDR2: DFQATT and SNEGSKA (reference sequence). Trimming cost V 0 bases and J 4 bases, with 12 bases left between them. The CDR3 DNA sequence: TGCAGTGCTAGAGAGGGGCGTTGGGGAGAGACCCAGTACTTC. Encoded protein: CSAREGRWGETQYF.

In its sample, this clonotype was seen a few times. The gene calls are TRBV24-1 and TRBJ1-1; D is ambiguous. There are 15 residues in the CDR3. CDR1 is KGHDR, CDR2 SFDVKD, per germline. The V gene lost 3 bases and the J gene lost 1 base, with 11 bases spanning the gap. DNA for the CDR3: TGTGCCACCAGTGATCCTAGGACGGGGAACACTGAAGCTTTCTTT. Residues: CATSDPRTGNTEAFF.

Ten or more counts support this clonotype. The J gene is TRBJ2-7, the V gene TRBV6-1; TRBD2 agrees at 7 bases. Germline-derived CDR1 and CDR2 are MNHNS and SASEGT. The length of the CDR3 is 14 residues. J lost 1 base, V lost 6 bases, and 6 bases had no gene match. This chain's CDR3 is CASSPGRASYEQYF. In DNA, the CDR3 is TGTGCCAGCAGCCCTGGGAGGGCTTCCTACGAGCAGTACTTC.

This clonotype has a count of ten or more. The chain's CDR3 is CASSTGQAYGYTF. Here the CDR3 DNA reads TGCGCCAGCAGCACGGGACAGGCCTATGGCTACACCTTC. The chain uses TRBV4-1 and TRBJ1-2; 8 bases align to TRBD1. Germline V gives CDR1 MGHRA, CDR2 YSYEKL. V shed 5 bases, J shed 4 bases, and the junction held 3 bases outside the gene matches. CDR3 size: 13 residues.